In this sample, the clone carrying this T cell receptor (beta chain) turned up many times. These data belong to a study of human T cells and chemical hapten exposure. Deletions cut 6 bases from V and 6 bases from J, with 16 bases between. Germline V gene data show CDR1 as MNHEY and CDR2 as SVGEGT. This CDR3 region has 14 residues. Time point noted: pre-sensitization, week 0. Documented treatment: therapeutic diphenylcyclopropenone sensitization with weekly scalp DPC. MiXCR was run by TCRdb on the RACE reads, yielding one entry per CDR3 protein. This repertoire shows 350,000 to 450,000 distinct CDR3 sequences, roughly 5.3% found once; its top ten account for 2.5% to 3%.

This chain connects TRBV6-2 or TRBV6-3 to TRBJ2-3; tentative D call: TRBD1 (6 bases). This specimen consisted of whole blood, obtained in connection with sensitization to the hapten diphenylcyclopropenone (DPC). The sequence was obtained from a woman between 45 and 65 years old with alopecia areata. Some clones in this sample may be carry-over from other donors' samples. The CDR3 loop is CASRQDGGRDTQYF. DNA for the CDR3: TGTGCCAGCAGGCAGGATGGGGGCCGGGATACGCAGTATTTT.